This is a list of T cell receptor beta chains from one sample in a study of T-cell reconstitution after alpha-beta-depleted transplantation in children. In TCRdb, the PCR reads were re-called with MiXCR into one record per CDR3 protein. The sample includes a few hundred thousand distinct CDR3 sequences, 9.7% of them seen just once. Sequencing was performed on PBMCs from the stem cell graft donor, taken from the stem cell graft. These receptors originate from a human donor who donated a stem cell graft to a child with SCID. CDR3s leave out the opening cysteine and the closing phenylalanine or tryptophan. The order of the fields is V gene, D gene, J gene, CDR3 protein. D genes are given only for firm matches.

v_call: TRBV15; d_call: TRBD1; j_call: TRBJ1-2; cdr3_aa: ATNPTGAKTYNYGYT
v_call: TRBV6-1; d_call: TRBD1; j_call: TRBJ2-4; cdr3_aa: ASSRSGTGVGNIQY
v_call: TRBV3-1; d_call: TRBD1; j_call: TRBJ1-1; cdr3_aa: ASSPRPGTGNTEAF
v_call: TRBV5-1; d_call: TRBD1; j_call: TRBJ2-2; cdr3_aa: ASSRDRHTGELF
v_call: TRBV7-9; d_call: .; j_call: TRBJ1-1; cdr3_aa: ASSLGGRLPF
v_call: TRBV19; d_call: .; j_call: TRBJ2-7; cdr3_aa: ASSWRGRTEEQY
v_call: TRBV11-2; d_call: .; j_call: TRBJ1-5; cdr3_aa: ASSLGGGGNQPQH
v_call: TRBV28; d_call: .; j_call: TRBJ2-3; cdr3_aa: AITGLGGTDTQY
v_call: TRBV9; d_call: TRBD2; j_call: TRBJ2-1; cdr3_aa: ASSQRGGSYNEQF
v_call: TRBV6-1; d_call: TRBD1; j_call: TRBJ1-6; cdr3_aa: ASSEENGRGPSPLH
v_call: TRBV20-1; d_call: TRBD1; j_call: TRBJ1-4; cdr3_aa: SATTGRRLEKLF
v_call: TRBV4-2; d_call: .; j_call: TRBJ2-1; cdr3_aa: ASSRRGNGAYNEQF